This TCR beta chain was obtained from a study of CD8+ T cells in alopecia areata. Looking at the study overall: At a dose of 5 to 10 mg twice daily, oral tofacitinib was given to treated patients. Treatment with tofacitinib (6 to 18 months) was followed by 6 months off drug. Study-level findings and limits: Numerous expanded lesional clones remained in scalp and blood during tofacitinib.

As concerns this clone: Its antigen remains unknown.

As the sequencing template, cDNA was produced by extracting RNA and reverse transcribing it. Clones were sequenced by immunoSEQ multiplex PCR, and TCRdb holds only the in-frame ones, with some missing. The table has roughly 280,000 clones, 50% to 75% seen once; the top ten hold about 0.88%. As for treatment: oral pan-JAK inhibitor, 5-10 mg twice daily. V lost 6 bases to trimming and J lost 6 bases, with 12 bases between them. In germline, CDR1 is SQVTM, CDR2 ANQGSEA. This CDR3 has 11 residues. The rearrangement links TRBV29-1 to TRBJ2-7; tentative D call: TRBD1 (6 bases). The clonotype originates from a human donor with alopecia areata. Here the sequenced sample was CD4+ T cells sorted from blood, taken at week 52, from a patient treated with tofacitinib. The CDR3 DNA reads TGCAGCGTCGCAACAGGGTTCGAGCAGTACTTC. Its protein is CSVATGFEQYF.